This T cell receptor beta chain was sequenced during a study of control samples from healthy donors and cancer patients. The V gene's germline CDR1 is SGHTA and CDR2 FQGNSA. Trimming took 5 bases from V and 3 from J, leaving 11 bases between them. The CDR3 runs to 13 residues. Measured with immunoSEQ multiplex PCR; TCRdb has only the in-frame clones, and not every one. This table holds about 130,000 clones, about 94% found once. The origin of this receptor is a man in his 60s with colorectal cancer. The V and J genes are TRBV7-2 and TRBJ2-7, with a tentative D call TRBD1 (6 bases). Material for sequencing was PBMCs. The CDR3 reads CASSPPDSYEQYF. The DNA for the CDR3 is TGTGCCAGCAGCCCCCCGGACAGCTACGAGCAGTACTTC.